This T cell receptor (beta chain) stems from a study of Ad26.COV2.S vaccination and SARS-CoV-2 variants. Overall study findings and caveats: CD8+ and CD4+ T cells specific for spike reportedly responded with substantial breadth after vaccination.

From germline, CDR1 is KGHSH and CDR2 LQKENI. The CDR3 loop spans 15 amino acids. Trimming removed 8 bases from V and 0 bases from J; junction bases left unmatched: 8. With regard to this clone: Its antigen is unidentified.

The method was immunoSEQ multiplex PCR; TCRdb's version includes in-frame clones alone and lacks a portion of them. Of some 320,000 clones listed, 86% are singletons. Treatment indicated: some 20 received Ad26.COV2.S at low or high dose, single or two shots; about 5 received placebo; per-sample allocation not given. Material that was analyzed had been drawn on day 63 after the first vaccine or placebo injection. At a Boston site, the person donating was an adult of 18-55 years. The source was peripheral blood, collected in a trial of Ad26.COV2.S vaccine versus placebo. The TCR sequence derives from a person between 18 and 65 years old who received the Ad26.COV2.S COVID-19 vaccine or a placebo. The rearrangement links TRBV18 to TRBJ2-3, with 7 bases identical to TRBD2. Written as DNA, the CDR3 is TGTGCCAGCCGACGGGAGGCTACTAGCACAGATACGCAGTATTTT. Residues: CASRREATSTDTQYF.